What follows is one T cell receptor (beta chain) and its context. Its antigen is not identified. This sample stems from a study of a mutant IDH1 vaccine in newly diagnosed glioma. Study as a whole: Former treatment meant radiotherapy, temozolomide, or both; the majority had gotten both. General study findings and limits: Seemingly, top peripheral T cell clonotype changes bore no relation to pseudoprogression.

Using immunoSEQ multiplex PCR, the repertoire was profiled, and TCRdb retains in-frame clones only, with some absent. The repertoire holds tens of thousands of clones, with about 88% as singletons. The V gene's germline CDR1 is LNHNV and CDR2 YYDKDF (reference sequence). CDR3 size: 19 residues. V was pared by 1 base and J by 2 bases, with 12 bases of the junction left unmatched. As for time point: week 35, safety follow-up. Each dose delivered 300 ug of mutant IDH1 20-mer peptide subcutaneously with imiquimod. The sequencing here drew on PBMCs, taken from a glioma patient whose treatment included an IDH1 peptide vaccine. The V gene is TRBV15, the J gene TRBJ2-2, with 8 bases lining up with TRBD1. The receptor was derived from a woman in her forties with glioma. The DNA for the CDR3 is TGTGCCACCAGCAGAGCCGGCCCCGGGACAGGACTTAACACCGGGGAGCTGTTTTTT. It translates to CATSRAGPGTGLNTGELFF.